The 10 T cell receptor beta chains below all came from one sample that was sequenced in a study of T-cell memory formation after mild COVID-19 (dated by TCRdb to the early 2020s). Library preparation was by 5' RACE. The instrument was an Illumina NovaSeq 6000. TCRdb applied fastp at Q25 and MiXCR to the public reads, then kept only in-frame beta chains. CDR3 protein sequences are deduplicated, and each keeps its most common genes and DNA. The sample records fewer than 95,000 distinct CDR3 sequences, 13% of which are singletons. The ten largest clones capture about 27% of the sample. The sequencing sample was made of PBMCs or a T cell subset sorted from them (not recorded which). The origin of the receptors is an adult woman who had mild COVID-19 (a few samples of this study predate the infection). The sample titles of this study are shuffled in the database, so cell type and time point are left out; the donor was told from shared clones.

This clonotype showed up just a few times. The genes are TRBV29-1 and TRBJ2-1; possibly TRBD2 for D (6 bases). This CDR3 spans 14 amino acids. CDR1 and CDR2 (germline): SQVTM, ANQGSEA. The ends were cut back, 4 bases at V and 5 bases at J, with 15 bases in the middle. CDR3 residues: CSVVGTAKHNEQFF. DNA of the CDR3: TGCAGCGTTGTTGGGACTGCAAAACACAATGAGCAGTTCTTC.

This clonotype showed up just a few times. The rearrangement uses TRBV15 and TRBJ1-2; D call uncertain. The CDR3 sequence is 15 residues long. Trimming shortened V by 4 bases and J by 1 base, and 13 bases separated the two germline ends. Looked up from germline, CDR1 is LNHNV and CDR2 is YYDKDF (reference sequence). CDR3 sequence (DNA): TGTGCCACCAGCACCGGGGAGGGTATTAACTATGGCTACACCTTC. It codes for CATSTGEGINYGYTF.

The V call is TRBV6-4, the J call TRBJ2-1; 7 positions agree with TRBD1. Germline CDR1 reads MRHNA; CDR2 reads SNTAGT. This CDR3 comprises 12 residues. The V and J ends lost 2 bases and 14 bases, in that order; junction bases with no gene match: 6. The CDR3 loop reads CASSDGDRAEFF. In DNA form, the CDR3 reads TGTGCCAGCAGTGACGGTGACAGGGCCGAGTTCTTC.

This clonotype has ten or more counts. J is TRBJ2-3 and V is TRBV15; TRBD1 matches at 7 bases. The V and J ends lost 1 base and 1 base, in that order; junction bases with no gene match: 2. The germline V gene encodes CDR1 LNHNV and CDR2 YYDKDF (reference sequence). CDR3 size: 15 residues. The CDR3 region is CATSRGQGGTDTQYF. The CDR3, as DNA: TGTGCCACCAGCAGAGGGCAGGGGGGCACAGATACGCAGTATTTT.

This clonotype appeared a few times. In DNA form, the CDR3 reads TGTGCCACCAGTGACCGGGACAGAAATCAGCCCCAGCATTTT. Its translation: CATSDRDRNQPQHF. The chain has TRBV24-1 and TRBJ1-5, with 7 bases lining up with TRBD1. Trimming removed 4 bases from V and 4 bases from J; junction bases left unmatched: 3. The CDR3 consists of 14 residues. Germline CDR1 is KGHDR and CDR2 is SFDVKD.

The CDR3 is CAGEDRGVGNEQFF. CDR3 nucleotide sequence: TGTGCCGGGGAGGACAGGGGGGTCGGCAATGAGCAGTTCTTC. V gene TRBV7-9 combines with J gene TRBJ2-1, with TRBD1 identical over 10 bases. The length of the CDR3 is 14 residues. Trimming at V came to 11 bases and at J to 6 bases, leaving 10 bases not matched to a gene. Germline values: CDR1 SEHNR, CDR2 FQNEAQ (reference sequence).

V and J are TRBV7-8 and TRBJ2-2, with D possibly matching TRBD1 (5 bases). Looked up from germline, CDR1 is SGHVS and CDR2 is FQNEAQ. The CDR3 spans 15 residues. V was clipped by 4 bases and J by 10 bases, with 19 bases between them. CDR3 residues: CASSSYSRVQEELFF. Here the CDR3 DNA reads TGTGCCAGCAGCTCTTATTCAAGGGTACAGGAGGAGCTGTTTTTT.

This clonotype was seen more than once but under ten times. The chain links TRBV27 to TRBJ2-7, with a tentative D call TRBD2 (5 bases). Trimming stripped 4 bases from V and 0 bases from J, with 13 bases between. The CDR3 runs 15 residues. Germline CDR1 is MNHEY and CDR2 is SMNVEV (reference sequence). CDR3 nucleotide sequence: TGTGCCAGCAGTTCCGACTACCCGAGCTCCTACGAGCAGTACTTC. Its translation is CASSSDYPSSYEQYF.

The sample holds a few counts of this clonotype. The V call is TRBV12-3 or TRBV12-4, the J call TRBJ2-7; TRBD2 is a possible D gene (5 bases). The CDR3 is 13 amino acids. Trimming took off 3 bases at V and 3 bases at J, with 9 bases between the two ends. The CDR3 DNA reads as TGTGCCAGCAGTTTCGAGGGCGACTACGAGCAGTACTTC. Residues: CASSFEGDYEQYF.

This clonotype showed up just once. The chain is built from TRBV7-9 and TRBJ1-1; the match to TRBD1 covers 7 bases. The length of the CDR3 is 17 residues. Germline CDR1 SEHNR, CDR2 FQNEAQ (reference sequence). J was trimmed by 2 bases and V by 4 bases; bases with no gene match: 13. The chain's CDR3 is CASSYTGARQQNTEAFF. CDR3 bases: TGTGCCAGCAGCTACACAGGGGCACGACAACAAAACACTGAAGCTTTCTTT.